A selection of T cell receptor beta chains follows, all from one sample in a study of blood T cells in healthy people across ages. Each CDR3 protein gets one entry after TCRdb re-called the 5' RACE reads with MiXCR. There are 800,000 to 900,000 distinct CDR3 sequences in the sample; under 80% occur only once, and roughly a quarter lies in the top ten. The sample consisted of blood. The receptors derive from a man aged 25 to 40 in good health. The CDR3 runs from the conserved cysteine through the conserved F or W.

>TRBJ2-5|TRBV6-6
CASSGAGTGEETQYF
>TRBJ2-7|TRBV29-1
CSVARVLSYEQYF
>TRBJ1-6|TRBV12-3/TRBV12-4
CASRVRDSMLSPLHF
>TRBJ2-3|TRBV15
CATSETGGSITDTQYF
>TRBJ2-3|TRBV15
CATSRDPTESTDTQYF
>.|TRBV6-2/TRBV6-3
CASSTAGESTQYF
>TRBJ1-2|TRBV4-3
CASSGNNRVDYGYTF
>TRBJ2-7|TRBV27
CASSLLGGQEDEQYF
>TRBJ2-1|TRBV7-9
CAMTRGGVSNEQFF
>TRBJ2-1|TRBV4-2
CASSSQVASGYNEQFF
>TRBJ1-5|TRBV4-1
CASSQDQTKPQHF
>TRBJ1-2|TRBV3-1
CASSQDRGQSDGYTF
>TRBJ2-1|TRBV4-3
CASSQGGGSEQFF
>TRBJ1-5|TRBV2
CASSRDRGQFQPQHF